Presented here are 4 T cell receptor beta chains from one specimen sequenced in a study of T cells in tuberculosis. This table comes from immunoSEQ multiplex PCR, and its TCRdb copy is limited to in-frame clones, with some not included. The data hold under 45,000 clones, with approximately 90% observed a single time. Specified time point: new active TB diagnosis, blood taken before or within 7 days of starting treatment. The sequences come from PBMCs, collected at tuberculosis diagnosis. All receptors derive from an adult with tuberculosis.

The chain recombines TRBV2 with TRBJ2-1, with 10 bases that match TRBD1. Germline V gene data show CDR1 as SNHLY and CDR2 as FYNNEI. This CDR3 spans 15 amino acids. V shed 6 bases, J shed 7 bases, and the junction held 9 bases outside the gene matches. The CDR3: CASSLTGGARNEQFF. In nucleotides, the CDR3 is TGTGCCAGCAGCCTGACAGGGGGCGCAAGAAATGAGCAGTTCTTC.

The chain employs TRBV6-6 and TRBJ2-7; 12 nucleotides agree with TRBD1. V trimming: 5 bases; J trimming: 4 bases; junction bases outside the gene matches: 6. The CDR3 totals 15 residues. In germline, CDR1 is MNHNY, CDR2 SVGAGI (reference sequence). The CDR3 nucleotides are TGTGCCAGCAGTCGGGGGACAGGGGGCAAATACGAGCAGTACGTC. Residues: CASSRGTGGKYEQYV.

This chain connects TRBV4-3 to TRBJ2-7; D may be TRBD2 (5 bases). This CDR3 has 14 amino acids. Between the trimmed V and J ends, which lost 4 bases and 3 bases, there was a span of 13 bases. Germline CDR1 and CDR2: LGHNA and YSLEER. CDR3 bases: TGCGCCAGCAGCCTCGCACGGAGGTTCTACGAGCAGTACTTC. Translating it yields CASSLARRFYEQYF.

The chain uses TRBV2 and TRBJ1-4, with TRBD1 matching 8 bases. This CDR3 comprises 15 residues. The germline gives CDR1 SNHLY, CDR2 FYNNEI. The J segment lost 8 bases and the V segment lost 5 bases, leaving 10 bases of the junction unmatched. The CDR3 nucleotides are TGTGCCAGCAGTCTGACAGGGGAGGGGGAAGAAAAACTGTTTTTT. Translating it yields CASSLTGEGEEKLFF.